The 30 T cell receptor beta chains in this list originate from one sample, sequenced in a study of CD8+ T cells in alopecia areata. Treatment reported: oral pan-JAK inhibitor, 5-10 mg twice daily. TCR sequencing used cDNA made by reverse transcription of extracted RNA. Here immunoSEQ multiplex PCR was the method, and the copy in TCRdb shows in-frame clones only, minus some. The table records about 260,000 clones, 50% to 75% of them present only once. Specimen: CD4+ T cells sorted from blood, collected at week 52, from a patient treated with tofacitinib. Every receptor here comes from a human donor with alopecia areata.

Here the CDR3 reads CAWNSALGETQYF. For the CDR3, the DNA is TGTGCCTGGAACAGTGCACTGGGAGAGACCCAGTACTTC. The V gene is TRBV30, the J gene TRBJ2-5, with no clear D. Germline-derived CDR1 and CDR2 are GTSNPN and SVGIG (reference sequence). This CDR3 has 13 residues. With 4 bases removed from V and 4 bases from J, the gap between germline ends came to 13 bases.

The rearrangement joins TRBV5-1 to TRBJ2-3, with 8 bases matching TRBD2. V trimming: 6 bases; J trimming: 7 bases; junction bases outside the gene matches: 10. This CDR3 region has 14 residues. Looked up from germline, CDR1 is SGHRS and CDR2 is YFSETQ. CDR3 protein: CASNPGLGTNTQYF. In DNA, the CDR3 is TGCGCCAGCAACCCGGGACTAGGAACAAATACGCAGTATTTT.

This chain connects TRBV29-1 to TRBJ2-5, with 8 bases lining up with TRBD1. Germline lookup yields CDR1 SQVTM and CDR2 ANQGSEA. The CDR3 runs to 13 residues. The V and J ends lost 0 bases and 7 bases, in that order; junction bases with no gene match: 4. CDR3 DNA sequence: TGCAGCGTTGAAGACTCACAGGGGGGGACCCAGTACTTC. This translates into CSVEDSQGGTQYF. Supplemented by reference TRBV29-1 and TRBJ2-5, the full variable domain reads SAVISQKPSRDICQRGTSLTIQCQVDSQVTMMFWYRQQPGQSLTLIATANQGSEATYESGFVIDKFPISRPNLTFSTLTVSNMSPEDSSIYLCSVEDSQGGTQYFGPGTRLLVL.

The table lists this clone with a few counts. The V call is TRBV19, the J call TRBJ1-5; TRBD1 might be the D (6 bases). This CDR3 region has 14 residues. From germline, CDR1 is LNHDA and CDR2 SQIVND (reference sequence). Trimming pared 5 bases from V and 5 bases from J, leaving 13 bases between. The CDR3 loop reads CASSLRSGDQPQHF. CDR3 nucleotides: TGTGCCAGTAGTCTAAGGTCAGGGGATCAGCCCCAGCATTTT.

The chain uses TRBV7-2 and TRBJ1-2; no reliable D call. There are 12 residues in the CDR3. Germline CDR1 and CDR2: SGHTA and FQGNSA. V was pared by 4 bases and J by 8 bases, with 11 bases between. The CDR3 DNA reads TGTGCCAGCAGCTCGAATATTTGGGGCTACACCTTC. Translated: CASSSNIWGYTF.

The rearrangement links TRBV10-3 to TRBJ2-1; maybe TRBD2 (6 bases). CDR3 length: 17 residues. V lost 0 bases, J lost 3 bases, and 15 bases lay in between. CDR1 is ENHRY, CDR2 SYGVKD, per germline. CDR3 coding DNA: TGTGCCATCAGTGAGTCTAGGAGGGGAGGCGGCTACAATGAGCAGTTCTTC. Translation gives CAISESRRGGGYNEQFF.

V and J are TRBV9 and TRBJ1-4; 8 nucleotides agree with TRBD1. The CDR3 is 14 amino acids. The germline CDR1 and CDR2 sequences are SGDLS and YYNGEE. The trim removed 2 bases at V and 8 bases at J, leaving 5 bases unmatched. CDR3: CASSVGRGREKLFF. The CDR3 bases are TGTGCCAGCAGCGTGGGCAGGGGGCGAGAAAAACTGTTTTTT.

This clone occurred a few times. The rearrangement uses TRBV6-5 and TRBJ1-6; D is ambiguous. The germline CDR1 and CDR2 sequences are MNHEY and SVGAGI. The CDR3 runs 14 residues. With 6 bases removed from V and 7 bases from J, the gap between germline ends came to 13 bases. CDR3 protein: CASRRVPLNSPLHF. CDR3 DNA sequence: TGTGCCAGCAGAAGGGTGCCCCTCAATTCACCCCTCCACTTT.

The chain recombines TRBV30 with TRBJ2-3; a weak D match, TRBD1 (7 bases). The CDR3 contains 15 residues. Between the trimmed V and J ends, which lost 3 bases and 2 bases, there was a span of 15 bases. Germline CDR1 GTSNPN, CDR2 SVGIG (reference sequence). The CDR3 here is CAWRAGQRFTDTQYF. For the CDR3, the DNA is TGTGCCTGGAGGGCGGGACAGAGATTCACAGATACGCAGTATTTT.

There are a few counts of this clone. The chain couples TRBV30 to TRBJ2-1; TRBD2 matches at 9 bases. The CDR3 sequence is 14 residues long. Germline lookup yields CDR1 GTSNPN and CDR2 SVGIG (reference sequence). Germline trimming cut 3 bases from V and 7 bases from J; bases unmatched to any gene: 7. Here the CDR3 DNA reads TGTGCCTGGAGGAAGGCGGGGGGGCCGAATGAGCAGTTCTTC. It codes for CAWRKAGGPNEQFF.

The rearrangement links TRBV29-1 to TRBJ1-2, with D uncertain. The V and J ends lost 4 bases and 4 bases respectively, with 13 bases between them. Germline V gene data show CDR1 as SQVTM and CDR2 as ANQGSEA. The CDR3 extends over 13 amino acids. In nucleotides, the CDR3 is TGCAGCGTTGCCCCCGGAGCGATCTATGGCTACACCTTC. Translation gives CSVAPGAIYGYTF.

This clone was seen a few times. J is TRBJ2-5 and V is TRBV7-8; D not resolved. Per germline, CDR1 SGHVS and CDR2 FQNEAQ. V was shortened by 5 bases and J by 2 bases, with 12 bases between the two germline ends. The CDR3 sequence is 14 residues long. The CDR3 spells CASSPHREQETQYF. The CDR3 DNA is TGTGCCAGCAGCCCGCACAGAGAACAAGAGACCCAGTACTTC.

This clone was observed a few times. The chain links TRBV5-5 to TRBJ2-5; D gene ambiguous. Germline V gene data show CDR1 as SGHKS and CDR2 as YYEKEE (reference sequence). Trimming took off 2 bases at V and 5 bases at J, with 7 bases between the two ends. CDR3 length: 12 residues. The CDR3 coding sequence is TGTGCCAGCAGCTTAGCTGCTGAGACCCAGTACTTC. Translated: CASSLAAETQYF.

CDR3 sequence (DNA): TGTGCCAGCAGCTCCCGCCAGGAGTCTTACGAGCAGTACTTC. Encoded protein: CASSSRQESYEQYF. V and J are TRBV5-6 and TRBJ2-7, with D unresolved. The CDR3 length is 14 residues. Germline CDR1 and CDR2: SGHDT and YYEEEE. Deletions cut 3 bases from V and 4 bases from J, with 14 bases between.

The genes are TRBV29-1 and TRBJ2-5; D perhaps matches TRBD1 (7 bases). Trimming shortened V by 5 bases and J by 7 bases, and 23 bases separated the two germline ends. Germline values: CDR1 SQVTM, CDR2 ANQGSEA. This CDR3 has 15 amino acids. CDR3 loop: CSVTWDRQRVGTQYF. The CDR3 nucleotides are TGCAGCGTTACGTGGGACAGACAGCGGGTAGGGACCCAGTACTTC.

V is TRBV5-6 and J is TRBJ2-7; D unclear. Trimming took 2 bases from V and 7 from J, leaving 19 bases between them. Germline CDR1 reads SGHDT; CDR2 reads YYEEEE. The CDR3 covers 15 residues. Here the CDR3 DNA reads TGTGCCAGCAGCTTTGGTACACTCCTATCGAGTGAGCAGTACTTC. Translating gives CASSFGTLLSSEQYF.

The V gene is TRBV6-5, the J gene TRBJ2-7, with D hard to call. V gave up 7 bases and J gave up 3 bases, with 7 bases separating them. Per germline, CDR1 MNHEY and CDR2 SVGAGI. CDR3 length: 11 amino acids. The CDR3 coding sequence is TGTGCCAGCAAATTCAGCTACGAGCAGTACTTC. Its translation is CASKFSYEQYF.

The gene calls are TRBV7-9 and TRBJ1-2; D possibly corresponds to TRBD1 (5 bases). V was pared by 1 base and J by 5 bases, with 14 bases between. This CDR3 spans 15 amino acids. Germline V gene data show CDR1 as SEHNR and CDR2 as FQNEAQ (reference sequence). The CDR3 DNA follows: TGTGCCAGCAGCTTAGAGGGGACGATACGGTATGGCTACACCTTC. It specifies CASSLEGTIRYGYTF.

The genes are TRBV2 and TRBJ2-7; D assignment may be TRBD1 or TRBD2 (5 bases each). V was clipped by 7 bases and J by 4 bases, with 11 bases between them. The CDR3 is 12 amino acids. CDR1 and CDR2 (germline): SNHLY, FYNNEI. DNA of the CDR3: TGTGCCAGCAATATTGAGGGGTACGAGCAGTACTTC. Translating it yields CASNIEGYEQYF. Looking up the rest from reference TRBV2 and TRBJ2-7 gives the full variable domain: EPEVTQTPSHQVTQMGQEVILRCVPISNHLYFYWYRQILGQKVEFLVSFYNNEISEKSEIFDDQFSVERPDGSNFTLKIRSTKLEDSAMYFCASNIEGYEQYFGPGTRLTVT.

This clone was seen a few times. V is TRBV7-8 and J is TRBJ1-3; no reliable D call. V was trimmed by 1 base and J by 0 bases, leaving 7 bases between them. The CDR3 totals 15 residues. CDR1 and CDR2 (germline): SGHVS, FQNEAQ. The CDR3 DNA is TGTGCCAGCAGCTTAGACCTAAGCTCTGGAAACACCATATATTTT. Translating it yields CASSLDLSSGNTIYF.

The genes are TRBV10-3 and TRBJ2-5; 10 positions match TRBD2. Germline-derived CDR1 and CDR2 are ENHRY and SYGVKD. The V and J ends lost 2 bases and 7 bases, in that order; junction bases with no gene match: 7. CDR3 size: 15 residues. CDR3 nucleotides: TGTGCCATCAGTGAGGTTAGCGGGAGGTCTCGGACCCAGTACTTC. It codes for CAISEVSGRSRTQYF.

This chain joins TRBV6-5 and TRBJ2-1; D gene ambiguous. The CDR3 is made up of 11 amino acids. Trimming cost V 6 bases and J 12 bases, with 12 bases left between them. Germline CDR1 and CDR2: MNHEY and SVGAGI. The DNA of the CDR3 is TGTGCCAGCAGGACCGATTTGAGGCAGTTCTTC. It specifies CASRTDLRQFF.

V usage is TRBV5-1 and J usage is TRBJ2-5, with 10 bases matching TRBD2. V shed 2 bases and J 5 bases; nucleotides not matched to a gene: 6. The CDR3 extends over 15 amino acids. Germline CDR1 and CDR2: SGHRS and YFSETQ. Here the CDR3 reads CASSFGAGGPETQYF. Here the CDR3 DNA reads TGCGCCAGCAGCTTTGGAGCGGGGGGGCCGGAGACCCAGTACTTC.

The chain couples TRBV29-1 to TRBJ1-2, with 8 bases lining up with TRBD1. Per germline, CDR1 SQVTM and CDR2 ANQGSEA. The trim removed 7 bases at V and 5 bases at J, leaving 9 bases unmatched. There are 13 residues in the CDR3. The CDR3 here is CSARDRRTYGYTF. CDR3 bases: TGCAGCGCTCGGGACAGGAGAACTTATGGCTACACCTTC.

CDR3 sequence: CSVGSQAHEQYF. CDR3 coding DNA: TGCAGCGTTGGGTCACAAGCCCACGAGCAGTACTTC. The chain joins TRBV29-1 to TRBJ2-7; D is ambiguous. Per germline, CDR1 SQVTM and CDR2 ANQGSEA. Trimming cost V 4 bases and J 5 bases, with 12 bases left between them. The CDR3 length is 12 residues.

The rearrangement links TRBV25-1 to TRBJ1-2, with a possible D match to TRBD1 (6 bases). Germline V gene sequence: CDR1 MGHDK, CDR2 SYGVNS. The CDR3 is 11 amino acids. V gave up 9 bases and J gave up 9 bases, with 14 bases separating them. CDR3 bases: TGTGCCAGTAGACAGGCTGGTCGCTACACCTTC. It codes for CASRQAGRYTF.

Here the CDR3 DNA reads TGTGCCAGCAGCCCGGGACAGGTGGGAAAACTGTTTTTT. Its translation: CASSPGQVGKLFF. J is TRBJ1-4 and V is TRBV5-6; the match to TRBD1 covers 8 bases. The CDR3 consists of 13 residues. Germline assignment: CDR1 SGHDT and CDR2 YYEEEE. The junction had 6 bases not matched to a gene; V was cut back by 4 bases and J by 10 bases.

The chain recombines TRBV30 with TRBJ1-2; no clear D. V lost 8 bases and J lost 4, with 8 bases in between. The CDR3 has 10 amino acids. Germline CDR1 GTSNPN, CDR2 SVGIG (reference sequence). This CDR3 is CARHGYGYTF. In DNA, the CDR3 is TGTGCCAGACACGGCTATGGCTACACCTTC.

The V call is TRBV9, the J call TRBJ2-3, with TRBD2 matching over 8 bases. The junction had 8 bases not matched to a gene; V was cut back by 4 bases and J by 4 bases. Germline CDR1 SGDLS, CDR2 YYNGEE. The CDR3 runs to 15 residues. CDR3 in amino acids: CASSPTGGPPDTQYF. CDR3 DNA: TGTGCCAGCAGCCCCACGGGGGGGCCCCCAGATACGCAGTATTTT. The full variable domain, rest sourced from reference TRBV9 and TRBJ2-3, is DSGVTQTPKHLITATGQRVTLRCSPRSGDLSVYWYQQSLDQGLQFLIQYYNGEERAKGNILERFSAQQFPDLHSELNLSSLELGDSALYFCASSPTGGPPDTQYFGPGTRLTVL.

The chain carries TRBV6-1 and TRBJ1-5; 7 positions match TRBD1. Trimming at V came to 2 bases and at J to 0 bases, leaving 4 bases not matched to a gene. The germline V gene has CDR1 MNHNS and CDR2 SASEGT. The CDR3 contains 16 residues. CDR3 in amino acids: CASSEPGGISNQPQHF. CDR3 DNA: TGTGCCAGCAGTGAACCAGGGGGAATTAGCAATCAGCCCCAGCATTTT.